The 29 T cell receptor beta chains listed next were all sequenced from one sample in a study of T-cell reconstitution after alpha-beta-depleted transplantation in children. Overall study results and limits: Diversity and T-cell counts at one year after transplant derived mostly from new T cells.

Antigen specificity for these receptors is unknown. The TCRbeta library incorporated unique molecular identifiers. TCRdb passed the PCR reads through MiXCR, listing each CDR3 protein once. In the table there are fewer than 350,000 distinct CDR3 sequences, roughly 7.8% of which are singletons. Sequences were derived from peripheral blood, sampled 360 days after TCRalphabeta/CD19-depleted stem cell transplant. Source of these receptors: a female patient between 2 and 15 years old who had a stem cell transplant for Fanconi anemia, so the T cells may come from the graft donor.

The gene calls are TRBV7-3 and TRBJ2-3; the match to TRBD2 covers 8 bases. The CDR3 runs 15 residues. Per germline, CDR1 SGHTA and CDR2 FQGTGA. The V segment lost 5 bases and the J segment 8 bases; nucleotides outside the gene matches: 12. CDR3 protein: CASSPQLAEGGTQYF. The DNA of the CDR3 is TGTGCCAGCAGCCCTCAACTAGCGGAGGGGGGTACGCAGTATTTT. The full variable domain, completed using reference TRBV7-3 and TRBJ2-3, is GAGVSQTPSNKVTEKGKYVELRCDPISGHTALYWYRQSLGQGPEFLIYFQGTGAADDSGLPNDRFFAVRPEGSVSTLKIQRTERGDSAVYLCASSPQLAEGGTQYFGPGTRLTVL.

This clonotype was observed at least ten times. V and J are TRBV7-2 and TRBJ2-1, with a tentative D call TRBD1 (5 bases). Germline loops: CDR1 SGHTA, CDR2 FQGNSA. Trimming took 7 bases from V and 2 from J, leaving 12 bases between them. The CDR3 runs to 14 residues. The CDR3, as DNA: TGTGCCAGCACCTTGTCAGGGCCCTACAATGAGCAGTTCTTC. It codes for CASTLSGPYNEQFF. Full variable domain (rest looked up from reference TRBV7-2 and TRBJ2-1): GAGVSQSPSNKVTEKGKDVELRCDPISGHTALYWYRQSLGQGLEFLIYFQGNSAPDKSGLPSDRFSAERTGGSVSTLTIQRTQQEDSAVYLCASTLSGPYNEQFFGPGTRLTVL.

This clonotype was observed at least ten times. This chain connects TRBV5-1 to TRBJ2-2; TRBD1 aligns across 8 bases. The ends lost 4 bases at V and 2 bases at J; junction bases unmatched: 7. Germline V gives CDR1 SGHRS, CDR2 YFSETQ. The CDR3 has 16 amino acids. The CDR3 DNA reads as TGCGCCAGCAGCCTCGGACAGGGAGGAAACACCGGGGAGCTGTTTTTT. The encoded protein is CASSLGQGGNTGELFF.

This rearrangement joins TRBV25-1 to TRBJ1-6; a weak D match, TRBD1 (5 bases). The CDR3 sequence is 14 residues long. Germline V gene data show CDR1 as MGHDK and CDR2 as SYGVNS. V lost 4 bases, J lost 10 bases, and 14 bases lay in between. This CDR3 reads CASSGILRDSPLHF. The CDR3, as DNA: TGTGCCAGCAGTGGAATCCTCAGGGACTCACCCCTCCACTTT. Drawing the rest from reference TRBV25-1 and TRBJ1-6, the complete variable domain is EADIYQTPRYLVIGTGKKITLECSQTMGHDKMYWYQQDPGMELHLIHYSYGVNSTEKGDLSSESTVSRIRTEHFPLTLESARPSHTSQYLCASSGILRDSPLHFGNGTRLTVT.

V gene TRBV7-2 combines with J gene TRBJ1-1, with a possible D match to TRBD1 (6 bases). Per germline, CDR1 SGHTA and CDR2 FQGNSA. V lost 6 bases and J 7 bases, leaving 15 bases between the germline ends. This CDR3 is built from 13 residues. This CDR3 reads CASSRGAGSEAFF. CDR3 DNA sequence: TGTGCCAGCAGTAGGGGGGCAGGTAGTGAAGCTTTCTTT.

This clonotype appeared many times. This rearrangement joins TRBV9 to TRBJ2-1; tentatively, D is TRBD1 or TRBD2 (5 bases each). CDR1 and CDR2 from the germline V gene are SGDLS and YYNGEE. V lost 0 bases and J 9 bases, leaving 22 bases between the germline ends. CDR3 length: 17 amino acids. Written as DNA, the CDR3 is TGTGCCAGCAGCGTAGCTAGTTGGGACGGAAGACGGGCTGAGCAGTTCTTC. Amino acids: CASSVASWDGRRAEQFF.

This clonotype was seen only a few times. J is TRBJ1-1 and V is TRBV6-2 or TRBV6-3; 7 nucleotides agree with TRBD1. Trimming cost V 0 bases and J 4 bases; bases outside gene matches: 5. The germline CDR1 and CDR2 sequences are MNHEY and SVGEGT. The CDR3 is 15 residues long. DNA for the CDR3: TGTGCCAGCAGTTACTCGACAGGGAGGACCACTGAAGCTTTCTTT. It specifies CASSYSTGRTTEAFF.

As DNA, the CDR3 is TGCAGTGCTAACCCCTCTAGCGGGGGGACAAGCACAGATACGCAGTATTTT. Protein: CSANPSSGGTSTDTQYF. This rearrangement joins TRBV20-1 to TRBJ2-3, with 11 bases lining up with TRBD2. The CDR3 has 17 residues. Losses at the gene ends were 4 bases for V and 0 bases for J; bases not matched to a gene: 9. Germline assignment: CDR1 DFQATT and CDR2 SNEGSKA (reference sequence).

This clonotype was seen many times. The chain recombines TRBV5-1 with TRBJ1-1, with a tentative D call TRBD1 (5 bases). Germline values: CDR1 SGHRS, CDR2 YFSETQ. This CDR3 contains 14 residues. V lost 3 bases and J 6 bases, leaving 15 bases between the germline ends. CDR3 nucleotides: TGCGCCAGCAGCTCGTACGGGACGGCTTCTGAAGCTTTCTTT. Its protein product is CASSSYGTASEAFF.

The V and J genes are TRBV10-3 and TRBJ2-1, with D perhaps given as TRBD1 or TRBD2 (6 bases each). CDR1 is ENHRY and CDR2 is SYGVKD in the germline V gene. Trimming took off 2 bases at V and 5 bases at J, with 7 bases between the two ends. This CDR3 spans 13 amino acids. CDR3 DNA: TGTGCCATCAGTGAGAGGGGGGACAATGAGCAGTTCTTC. Amino acid sequence: CAISERGDNEQFF.

V gene TRBV10-2 combines with J gene TRBJ2-7, with unresolved D. The CDR3 is 14 amino acids. Germline V gene lookup returns CDR1 WSHSY and CDR2 SAAADI. V was pared by 4 bases and J by 0 bases, with 10 bases between. In DNA, the CDR3 is TGCGCCAGCAGTGTGGGCCTAAGCTCCTACGAGCAGTACTTC. This gives the protein CASSVGLSSYEQYF.

This clonotype was seen many times. The J gene is TRBJ2-1, the V gene TRBV6-2 or TRBV6-3; tentative D call: TRBD2 (5 bases). The V gene's germline CDR1 is MNHEY and CDR2 SVGEGT. The V end lost 7 bases, the J end lost 9 bases, and 19 bases lay between the germline ends. The CDR3 runs to 14 residues. CDR3 residues: CASTPGVSRGEQFF. In DNA, the CDR3 is TGTGCCAGCACCCCCGGGGTAAGTCGGGGTGAGCAGTTCTTC.

This clonotype was counted a few times. The chain uses TRBV20-1 and TRBJ2-7; 7 bases agree with TRBD2. This CDR3 is 13 amino acids long. V shed 4 bases, J shed 5 bases, and the junction held 8 bases outside the gene matches. Germline V gives CDR1 DFQATT, CDR2 SNEGSKA (reference sequence). The DNA of the CDR3 is TGCAGTGCTATGGCGGGGGTGGTCCACGAGCAGTACTTC. Protein sequence: CSAMAGVVHEQYF.

This clonotype was detected ten times or more. CDR3 in DNA: TGTGCCAGCAGCGTCGGCGGGAAAGACTACGAGCAGTACTTC. It is translated as CASSVGGKDYEQYF. The genes are TRBV9 and TRBJ2-7; D might be TRBD2 (6 bases). CDR1 and CDR2 from the germline V gene are SGDLS and YYNGEE. The CDR3 is 14 residues long. The V end was cut by 2 bases, the J end by 3 bases, with 12 bases between.

This clonotype was found a few times. The chain employs TRBV28 and TRBJ2-4; D is perhaps TRBD1 or TRBD2 (5 bases each). This CDR3 contains 14 residues. Germline V gene lookup returns CDR1 MDHEN and CDR2 SYDVKM. V dropped 2 bases and J dropped 8 bases, with 13 bases sitting between them. For the CDR3, the DNA is TGTGCCAGCAGTTTAGGGGGTAATTCGGACATTCAGTACTTC. Translation gives CASSLGGNSDIQYF.

This clonotype was picked up a small number of times. The V and J genes are TRBV19 and TRBJ1-2; D is unclear. The CDR3 has 14 residues. V lost 1 base and J 6 bases, leaving 12 bases between the germline ends. The germline gives CDR1 LNHDA, CDR2 SQIVND (reference sequence). In nucleotides, the CDR3 is TGTGCCAGTAGTATAGTGAGGTCTCCGGATGGCTACACCTTC. Translated, it gives CASSIVRSPDGYTF. The whole variable domain, remainder taken from reference TRBV19 and TRBJ1-2, is DGGITQSPKYLFRKEGQNVTLSCEQNLNHDAMYWYRQDPGQGLRLIYYSQIVNDFQKGDIAEGYSVSREKKESFPLTVTSAQKNPTAFYLCASSIVRSPDGYTFGSGTRLTVV.

This clonotype has ten or more counts. V usage is TRBV6-5 and J usage is TRBJ2-7, with 7 nucleotides matching TRBD2. CDR1 MNHEY and CDR2 SVGAGI come from the germline V gene. The CDR3 runs to 14 residues. V shed 0 bases and J 1 base; nucleotides not matched to a gene: 0. The chain's CDR3 is CASSYSRGSYEQYV. CDR3 nucleotide sequence: TGTGCCAGCAGTTACTCGCGGGGGTCCTACGAGCAGTACGTC.

The chain has TRBV4-1 and TRBJ2-7; 10 bases agree with TRBD1. This CDR3 has 16 residues. The trim removed 2 bases at V and 4 bases at J, leaving 8 bases unmatched. In germline, CDR1 is MGHRA, CDR2 YSYEKL. The DNA of the CDR3 is TGCGCCAGCAGCCAAAGCCTCGGGACAGGGGCATACGAGCAGTACTTC. Translation gives CASSQSLGTGAYEQYF.

This clonotype was seen repeatedly, ten times or more. The rearrangement uses TRBV3-1 and TRBJ2-3; D not certain. Germline-derived CDR1 and CDR2 are LGHDT and YNNKEL (reference sequence). The CDR3 runs to 18 residues. V lost 5 bases, J lost 0 bases, and 21 bases lay in between. The CDR3 here is CASSSSGGVSSSTDTQYF. The DNA for the CDR3 is TGTGCCAGCAGCTCCTCTGGCGGCGTTAGCTCTAGCACAGATACGCAGTATTTT.

This chain links TRBV4-2 with TRBJ2-1, with D possibly called TRBD1 or TRBD2 (7 bases each). Germline V gene data show CDR1 as LGHNA and CDR2 as YNFKEQ. Trimming left V 3 bases short and J 4 bases short, with 16 bases between. The CDR3 has 16 amino acids. This CDR3 reads CASSQPGGGVYNEQFF. The CDR3 coding sequence is TGTGCCAGCAGCCAGCCAGGGGGGGGGGTTTACAATGAGCAGTTCTTC.

This clonotype was found many times. The rearrangement links TRBV6-5 to TRBJ1-6; D gene ambiguous. The CDR3 runs 16 residues. V was shortened by 2 bases and J by 9 bases, with 17 bases between the two germline ends. Germline CDR1 reads MNHEY; CDR2 reads SVGAGI. The CDR3 protein is CASSYVGAGRGSPLHF. CDR3 DNA: TGTGCCAGCAGTTACGTCGGAGCCGGGCGCGGTTCACCCCTCCACTTT.

This clonotype has ten or more counts. The gene calls are TRBV6-5 and TRBJ2-2; D perhaps matches TRBD1 (5 bases). This CDR3 spans 16 amino acids. Looked up from germline, CDR1 is MNHEY and CDR2 is SVGAGI. The V end was cut by 6 bases, the J end by 1 base, with 15 bases between. CDR3 residues: CASSSEWQGNTGELFF. The CDR3 coding sequence is TGTGCCAGCAGCTCCGAGTGGCAGGGGAACACCGGGGAGCTGTTTTTT.

This clonotype was seen many times. This chain uses TRBV5-1 with TRBJ1-1; the D is unclear. Trimming pared 0 bases from V and 0 bases from J, leaving 9 bases between. The CDR3 has 15 residues. Germline CDR1 SGHRS, CDR2 YFSETQ. The CDR3 here is CASSLEDIMNTEAFF. The CDR3 coding sequence is TGCGCCAGCAGCTTGGAAGACATCATGAACACTGAAGCTTTCTTT.

The gene calls are TRBV6-1 and TRBJ1-1; no definite D call. Per germline, CDR1 MNHNS and CDR2 SASEGT. The ends were cut back, 6 bases at V and 1 base at J, with 12 bases in the middle. CDR3 length: 14 residues. CDR3 region: CASRGDGANTEAFF. CDR3 coding DNA: TGTGCCAGCAGGGGAGACGGTGCGAACACTGAAGCTTTCTTT.

This clonotype occurred many times. This sequence joins TRBV7-9 and TRBJ2-7, with D possibly matching TRBD2 (5 bases). Germline lookup yields CDR1 SEHNR and CDR2 FQNEAQ (reference sequence). V lost 3 bases and J 0 bases, leaving 15 bases between the germline ends. The CDR3 totals 16 residues. Here the CDR3 reads CASSFISPGYSYEQYF. The CDR3 DNA follows: TGTGCCAGCAGCTTTATTTCCCCGGGGTACTCCTACGAGCAGTACTTC. Filled out from reference TRBV7-9 and TRBJ2-7, the complete variable domain reads DTGVSQNPRHKITKRGQNVTFRCDPISEHNRLYWYRQTLGQGPEFLTYFQNEAQLEKSRLLSDRFSAERPKGSFSTLEIQRTEQGDSAMYLCASSFISPGYSYEQYFGPGTRLTVT.

The sample holds many counts of this clonotype. The V call is TRBV6-5, the J call TRBJ1-4; D gene ambiguous. This CDR3 spans 14 amino acids. Trimming left V 6 bases short and J 2 bases short, with 10 bases between. The germline V gene encodes CDR1 MNHEY and CDR2 SVGAGI. The CDR3 region is CASSPQRTNEKLFF. In nucleotides, the CDR3 is TGTGCCAGCAGCCCCCAGAGGACTAATGAAAAACTGTTTTTT.

J is TRBJ2-3 and V is TRBV18, with D unclear. V was cut by 4 bases and J by 1 base, with 3 bases left in between. This CDR3 is built from 12 residues. Germline assignment: CDR1 KGHSH and CDR2 LQKENI. The DNA of the CDR3 is TGTGCCAGCTCACAACGCACAGATACGCAGTATTTT. This sequence encodes CASSQRTDTQYF.

This clonotype has just a few counts. The chain joins TRBV20-1 to TRBJ2-4; 9 nucleotides match TRBD2. J was trimmed by 0 bases and V by 2 bases; bases with no gene match: 2. Per germline, CDR1 DFQATT and CDR2 SNEGSKA (reference sequence). The CDR3 is 15 residues long. The CDR3: CSARLLAGAKNIQYF. The CDR3 nucleotides read TGCAGTGCTAGATTACTAGCGGGAGCCAAAAACATTCAGTACTTC.

This chain links TRBV20-1 with TRBJ2-3, with D possibly matching TRBD2 (5 bases). Trimming cost V 1 base and J 9 bases, with 8 bases left between them. The CDR3 is made up of 11 amino acids. Germline lookup yields CDR1 DFQATT and CDR2 SNEGSKA (reference sequence). CDR3 nucleotides: TGCAGTGCTAGAGCAGCGGAAACGCAGTATTTT. Residues: CSARAAETQYF.